Shown below are 26 T cell receptor beta chains from a single sample sequenced in a study of blood T cells in healthy people across ages. A J-beta primer mix and a sample-barcoded 5' primer were used in a second PCR of about 7 to 12 cycles. Using its own MiXCR run on the 5' RACE reads, TCRdb lists one record per CDR3 protein. Of fewer than 1.5 million distinct CDR3 sequences in the sample, around 39% are singletons; the top ten hold under 8%. The source material was blood. These receptors came from a young woman in good health.

Concerning this clonotype: This may arise from a read error, as a much more abundant clone is one base away. The chain has TRBV7-9 and TRBJ2-3, with D perhaps TRBD2 (6 bases). V lost 9 bases and J 4 bases, leaving 17 bases between the germline ends. The CDR3 contains 14 residues. Germline values: CDR1 SEHNR, CDR2 FQNEAQ (reference sequence). The DNA of the CDR3 is TGTGCCAGTACTAGCAGGATTGTAGCAGATACGCAGTATTTT. Amino acid sequence: CASTSRIVADTQYF.

This clonotype was seen at least ten times. The gene calls are TRBV7-8 and TRBJ2-3; D not certain. Trimming removed 5 bases at V and 2 bases at J, with 5 bases between. This CDR3 comprises 12 residues. Germline CDR1 SGHVS, CDR2 FQNEAQ. The CDR3 loop is CASSPHTDTQYF. The CDR3 DNA reads as TGTGCCAGCAGCCCACACACAGATACGCAGTATTTT.

This clonotype was picked up a small number of times. The chain employs TRBV7-8 and TRBJ1-4; 7 nucleotides agree with TRBD1. The junction had 6 bases not matched to a gene; V was cut back by 4 bases and J by 1 base. This CDR3 comprises 16 residues. Germline V lookup: CDR1 SGHVS, CDR2 FQNEAQ. Here the CDR3 reads CASSSEGAGTNEKLFF. DNA of the CDR3: TGTGCCAGCAGCTCCGAGGGGGCTGGAACTAATGAAAAACTGTTTTTT.

The chain links TRBV10-3 to TRBJ1-3; D may be TRBD1 (6 bases). V lost 7 bases to trimming and J lost 10 bases, with 17 bases between them. The CDR3 runs to 13 residues. CDR1 and CDR2 from the germline V gene are ENHRY and SYGVKD. The CDR3 protein is CAIKTGLPGTIYF. In DNA, the CDR3 is TGTGCCATCAAGACAGGCCTCCCCGGGACCATATATTTT.

This chain uses TRBV29-1 with TRBJ2-3, with TRBD2 identical over 8 bases. After removal of 4 bases from V and 5 bases from J, the junction contained 11 bases not matched to a gene. This CDR3 contains 15 residues. In germline, CDR1 is SQVTM, CDR2 ANQGSEA. CDR3 bases: TGCAGCGTTGCCTTTGGCGGGGGGCCGGGAGATACGCAGTATTTT. Protein sequence: CSVAFGGGPGDTQYF.

This clonotype was picked up one time. The chain is built from TRBV20-1 and TRBJ1-1; 8 bases agree with TRBD1. This CDR3 region has 13 residues. V was pared by 3 bases and J by 8 bases, with 8 bases of the junction left unmatched. Germline CDR1 DFQATT, CDR2 SNEGSKA (reference sequence). The CDR3 spells CSARQTGGSEAFF. CDR3 bases: TGCAGTGCTAGGCAAACAGGGGGATCAGAAGCTTTCTTT.

The chain joins TRBV18 to TRBJ2-7, with 7 bases lining up with TRBD1. After removal of 5 bases from V and 3 bases from J, the junction contained 7 bases not matched to a gene. The germline V gene encodes CDR1 KGHSH and CDR2 LQKENI. There are 14 residues in the CDR3. The CDR3 DNA is TGTGCCAGCTCATCCGGGACAGTTTTCTACGAGCAGTACTTC. Residues: CASSSGTVFYEQYF.

The chain couples TRBV21-1 to TRBJ1-2. TRBV21-1 is recorded as a pseudogene. The length of the CDR3 is 15 residues. CDR3 bases: TGTGCCAGCAGCAAAGAGGGAGGGAGCCCCTATGGCTACACCTTC. This codes for CASSKEGGSPYGYTF.

This sequence joins TRBV20-1 and TRBJ1-4; 7 bases match TRBD1. The CDR3 consists of 15 residues. Germline V gene sequence: CDR1 DFQATT, CDR2 SNEGSKA (reference sequence). Germline trimming cut 0 bases from V and 8 bases from J; bases unmatched to any gene: 9. The CDR3: CSARDLRGLGEKLFF. The CDR3 coding sequence is TGCAGTGCTAGAGATCTTAGGGGGCTCGGGGAAAAACTGTTTTTT.

The V gene is TRBV6-1, the J gene TRBJ2-4, with D tentatively TRBD2 (6 bases). TRBJ2-5 matches the DNA end more closely, so the J call is doubtful. CDR1 is MNHNS and CDR2 is SASEGT in the germline V gene. The length of the CDR3 is 15 residues. The CDR3 spells CASSESNGGQETQYF. The DNA of the CDR3 is TGTGCCAGCAGTGAATCCAACGGGGGACAAGAGACCCAGTACTTC.

The table lists this clonotype with a few counts. The chain couples TRBV5-1 to TRBJ2-3; 15 bases are shared with TRBD2. The ends lost 4 bases at V and 5 bases at J; junction bases unmatched: 5. The V gene's germline CDR1 is SGHRS and CDR2 YFSETQ. The CDR3 sequence is 16 residues long. The CDR3 nucleotides read TGCGCCAGCAGCACGAGGACTAGCGGGGGGGGAGATACGCAGTATTTT. Translation: CASSTRTSGGGDTQYF. Filled out from reference TRBV5-1 and TRBJ2-3, the complete variable domain reads KAGVTQTPRYLIKTRGQQVTLSCSPISGHRSVSWYQQTPGQGLQFLFEYFSETQRNKGNFPGRFSGRQFSNSRSEMNVSTLELGDSALYLCASSTRTSGGGDTQYFGPGTRLTVL.

The chain links TRBV12-3 or TRBV12-4 to TRBJ2-5; D remains unclear. The CDR3 has 15 amino acids. V lost 0 bases to trimming and J lost 2 bases, with 10 bases between them. The CDR3 loop is CASSLAFIDQETQYF. Here the CDR3 DNA reads TGTGCCAGCAGTTTAGCGTTCATAGATCAAGAGACCCAGTACTTC.

This clonotype was seen more than once but under ten times. V gene TRBV9 combines with J gene TRBJ2-1; D gene uncertain. CDR1 is SGDLS, CDR2 YYNGEE, per germline. The V and J ends lost 0 bases and 0 bases respectively, with 4 bases between them. The CDR3 has 14 amino acids. The CDR3 region is CASSVVTSYNEQFF. The CDR3 bases are TGTGCCAGCAGCGTAGTGACCTCCTACAATGAGCAGTTCTTC.

Remarks on this clonotype: The junction departs from the called germline gene at one end, perhaps through a read error. V and J are TRBV12-3 or TRBV12-4 and TRBJ2-5; 9 bases agree with TRBD2. This CDR3 spans 14 amino acids. The CDR3 protein is CASSQREDQETQYF. CDR3 bases: TGTGCCAGCAGTCAGCGGGAGGACCAGGAGACCCAGTACTTC.

This clonotype has more than one count but fewer than ten. An end of the junction does not agree with germline; a read error may underlie this. The chain links TRBV7-2 to TRBJ2-7; TRBD2 matches at 7 bases. The CDR3 is made up of 14 amino acids. The germline V gene encodes CDR1 SGHTA and CDR2 FQGNSA. The CDR3 here is CAGSTAGSAYEQYF. The CDR3 DNA is TGTGCCGGCAGCACAGCGGGGAGTGCCTACGAGCAGTACTTC.

In this sample, this clonotype turned up once. The chain combines TRBV4-1 with TRBJ1-1, with D possibly TRBD1 on 6 matching bases. CDR1 MGHRA and CDR2 YSYEKL come from the germline V gene. CDR3 length: 14 amino acids. Deletions cut 3 bases from V and 3 bases from J, with 11 bases between. CDR3 sequence: CASSQGRGYTEAFF. Written as DNA, the CDR3 is TGCGCCAGCAGCCAGGGCAGGGGCTACACTGAAGCTTTCTTT.

In this sample, this clonotype turned up a few times. The J gene is TRBJ2-3, the V gene TRBV7-2; unclear D gene. This CDR3 has 15 amino acids. Germline CDR1 reads SGHTA; CDR2 reads FQGNSA. V gave up 2 bases and J gave up 2 bases, with 11 bases separating them. The CDR3 is CASSLRPGITDTQYF. In DNA form, the CDR3 reads TGTGCCAGCAGCTTAAGGCCCGGAATCACAGATACGCAGTATTTT. Together with reference TRBV7-2 and TRBJ2-3, the CDR3 gives the full variable domain: GAGVSQSPSNKVTEKGKDVELRCDPISGHTALYWYRQSLGQGLEFLIYFQGNSAPDKSGLPSDRFSAERTGGSVSTLTIQRTQQEDSAVYLCASSLRPGITDTQYFGPGTRLTVL.

This clonotype was counted a few times. J is TRBJ2-3 and V is TRBV12-3 or TRBV12-4, with D maybe TRBD2 (6 bases). The V and J ends lost 3 bases and 0 bases respectively, with 13 bases between them. The CDR3 spans 16 residues. This CDR3 is CASSFSSAPSTDTQYF. The CDR3 bases are TGTGCCAGCAGTTTTTCTAGCGCCCCTAGCACAGATACGCAGTATTTT.

This chain connects TRBV10-3 to TRBJ1-2; tentatively, D is TRBD1 (5 bases). CDR3 size: 16 residues. Germline V lookup: CDR1 ENHRY, CDR2 SYGVKD. The V end lost 3 bases, the J end lost 0 bases, and 14 bases lay between the germline ends. CDR3 DNA sequence: TGTGCCATCAGTGATCGGGTTGGCAGGGCTAACTATGGCTACACCTTC. Translation gives CAISDRVGRANYGYTF.

This chain joins TRBV10-2 and TRBJ2-7; D is ambiguous. This CDR3 has 11 amino acids. CDR1 and CDR2 from the germline V gene are WSHSY and SAAADI. V was pared by 8 bases and J by 8 bases, with 13 bases between. CDR3 DNA: TGCGCCAGCTCTTCCCAATACCAGCAGTACTTC. It specifies CASSSQYQQYF.

In this sample, this clonotype turned up a few times. This sequence joins TRBV9 and TRBJ2-7; D uncertain. This CDR3 contains 12 residues. V was trimmed by 0 bases and J by 6 bases, leaving 7 bases between them. Germline values: CDR1 SGDLS, CDR2 YYNGEE. The CDR3, as DNA: TGTGCCAGCAGCGTAGGGGTCGGCGAGCAGTACTTC. Translation: CASSVGVGEQYF.

This clonotype was found a few times. The V and J genes are TRBV7-2 and TRBJ2-5, with 11 bases fitting TRBD2. The junction had 6 bases not matched to a gene; V was cut back by 2 bases and J by 4 bases. The CDR3 length is 16 residues. Germline-derived CDR1 and CDR2 are SGHTA and FQGNSA. This CDR3 reads CASSLNLAGGGETQYF. In nucleotides, the CDR3 is TGTGCCAGCAGCTTAAATCTAGCGGGGGGAGGAGAGACCCAGTACTTC.

This clonotype turned up a few times. The chain combines TRBV20-1 with TRBJ2-1, with 9 nucleotides matching TRBD2. The ends lost 0 bases at V and 2 bases at J; junction bases unmatched: 5. The CDR3 contains 16 residues. Germline CDR1 is DFQATT and CDR2 is SNEGSKA (reference sequence). CDR3 amino acids: CSARDQAGGTYNEQFF. CDR3 nucleotide sequence: TGCAGTGCTAGAGATCAGGCGGGGGGGACCTACAATGAGCAGTTCTTC.

The chain uses TRBV12-3 or TRBV12-4 and TRBJ2-3; 8 bases match TRBD2. Trimming cost V 6 bases and J 0 bases; bases outside gene matches: 5. This CDR3 is built from 15 residues. CDR3 sequence reads: CASSGGGTSTDTQYF. The CDR3 DNA follows: TGTGCCAGCAGCGGCGGGGGGACTAGCACAGATACGCAGTATTTT.

The V gene is TRBV20-1, the J gene TRBJ2-7; 10 bases map to TRBD2. Germline V gene sequence: CDR1 DFQATT, CDR2 SNEGSKA (reference sequence). V gave up 7 bases and J gave up 0 bases; unmatched junction bases: 12. This CDR3 has 16 amino acids. CDR3 amino acids: CSVRGLAGASSYEQYF. The CDR3 DNA follows: TGCAGTGTCAGGGGGCTAGCGGGGGCCTCCTCCTACGAGCAGTACTTC.

The chain couples TRBV12-5 to TRBJ2-3, with D possibly TRBD2 on 6 matching bases. CDR1 LGHNT and CDR2 FRNRAP come from the germline V gene. With 7 bases removed from V and 4 bases from J, the gap between germline ends came to 15 bases. The CDR3 totals 14 residues. In DNA form, the CDR3 reads TGTGCTAGTGCCCAGGGAGGAGCAGCAGATACGCAGTATTTT. This encodes CASAQGGAADTQYF.